This T cell receptor (beta chain) was recovered during a study of CD8 T cells in ankylosing spondylitis. Study-wide findings and caveats: A TCR beta motif of under 10 highly homologous variants seemed to mark ankylosing spondylitis blood.

This clonotype was recorded at least ten times. Its antigen remains unknown. V gave up 4 bases and J gave up 2 bases, with 0 bases separating them. The CDR3 is made up of 12 amino acids. From germline, CDR1 is SGHNT and CDR2 YENEEA. TCRdb reanalysed the 5' RACE reads using MiXCR and keeps one entry per CDR3 protein. The table has more than 400,000 distinct CDR3 sequences, approximately 5% seen once. The sequence came from a male donor with ankylosing spondylitis. Sequencing was performed on blood, either unsorted or a sorted T cell fraction (not recorded which). The V call is TRBV11-3, the J call TRBJ2-6; no reliable D call. The chain's CDR3 is CASSSGANVLTF. In DNA, the CDR3 is TGTGCCAGCAGCTCTGGGGCCAACGTCCTGACTTTC.